These T cell receptor beta chains were read from a single sample in a study of OX40 agonist ivuxolimab in advanced cancers. The assay was immunoSEQ multiplex PCR, and TCRdb's table has in-frame clones only and misses some. The table records more than 65,000 clones, roughly 93% of them present only once. This specimen consisted of CD4+ or CD8+ T cells sorted from blood, obtained in a trial of the OX40 agonist ivuxolimab. All receptors derive from an adult with an advanced solid tumor such as melanoma, head and neck, liver or kidney cancer. CDR3s include the opening cysteine and the closing phenylalanine or tryptophan. D genes are given only for firm matches. Rows may omit the clone size; those that give it use once, few, many or a size class.

clone size: .; V gene: TRBV6-1; J gene: TRBJ2-7; D gene: TRBD2; CDR3 DNA: TGTGCCAGCACGGATAGCGGGAGTCCCGAGCAGTACTTC; CDR3 protein: CASTDSGSPEQYF
clone size: .; V gene: TRBV11-2; J gene: TRBJ1-2; D gene: .; CDR3 DNA: TGTGCCAGCAGCTTAGGAGCAGGGGCGAATCCTAACTATGGCTACACCTTC; CDR3 protein: CASSLGAGANPNYGYTF
clone size: .; V gene: TRBV5-4; J gene: TRBJ2-1; D gene: TRBD2; CDR3 DNA: TGTGCCAGCAGCTTGGCCGGGGGACTAGGGGAAGATGAGCAGTTCTTC; CDR3 protein: CASSLAGGLGEDEQFF
clone size: .; V gene: TRBV27; J gene: TRBJ1-5; D gene: TRBD1; CDR3 DNA: TGTGCCAGCAGTTCACAGGGGCCTCAGACGCCCCAGCATTTT; CDR3 protein: CASSSQGPQTPQHF
clone size: .; V gene: TRBV9; J gene: TRBJ2-1; D gene: .; CDR3 DNA: TGTGCCAGCAGCGCAACCCAGAGGGAGAAGCGTGGTGAGCAGTTCTTC; CDR3 protein: CASSATQREKRGEQFF
clone size: .; V gene: TRBV5-6; J gene: TRBJ2-7; D gene: TRBD1; CDR3 DNA: TGTGCCAGCAGCTACCCCGGGACAGGGAACGAGCAGTACTTC; CDR3 protein: CASSYPGTGNEQYF
clone size: .; V gene: TRBV4-3; J gene: TRBJ2-5; D gene: TRBD1; CDR3 DNA: TGCGCCAGCAGCCAACGGGGGACAGGGCCTCAAGAGACCCAGTACTTC; CDR3 protein: CASSQRGTGPQETQYF
clone size: .; V gene: TRBV7-9; J gene: TRBJ2-6; D gene: .; CDR3 DNA: TGTGCCAGCAGACCCCCCAACTCTGGGGCCAACGTCCTGACTTTC; CDR3 protein: CASRPPNSGANVLTF
clone size: .; V gene: TRBV5-6; J gene: TRBJ2-5; D gene: TRBD2; CDR3 DNA: TGTGCCAGCAGTTCAGCGGGGCCCCAAGAGACCCAGTACTTC; CDR3 protein: CASSSAGPQETQYF
clone size: .; V gene: TRBV7-9; J gene: TRBJ1-6; D gene: TRBD1; CDR3 DNA: TGTGCCAGCAGCCCTGGACAGGGCGGTTCACCCCTCCACTTT; CDR3 protein: CASSPGQGGSPLHF
clone size: .; V gene: TRBV6-6; J gene: TRBJ2-1; D gene: .; CDR3 DNA: TGTGCCAGCAGTTACGAGGTGGAGTACAATGAGCAGTTCTTC; CDR3 protein: CASSYEVEYNEQFF
clone size: .; V gene: TRBV20-1; J gene: TRBJ2-7; D gene: .; CDR3 DNA: TGCAGTGCCAAGGTCGTGGATGAGCAGTACTTC; CDR3 protein: CSAKVVDEQYF
clone size: .; V gene: TRBV30; J gene: TRBJ2-1; D gene: TRBD1; CDR3 DNA: TGTGCCTGGAGTGTACCCTACCGGACAGGGGGCCTCGATGAGCAGTTCTTC; CDR3 protein: CAWSVPYRTGGLDEQFF
clone size: once; V gene: TRBV27; J gene: TRBJ2-3; D gene: TRBD1; CDR3 DNA: TGTGCCAGCAGTCCTATTGGACAGGGGGCTGGAGATACGCAGTATTTT; CDR3 protein: CASSPIGQGAGDTQYF
clone size: .; V gene: TRBV15; J gene: TRBJ1-2; D gene: TRBD1; CDR3 DNA: TGTGCCACCAGCAGAACAGGGGAGGCTCTAGGCTACACCTTC; CDR3 protein: CATSRTGEALGYTF
clone size: .; V gene: TRBV7-9; J gene: TRBJ2-3; D gene: .; CDR3 DNA: TGTGCCAGCAGCTTAGGTGCTGCGGGGGACATGTTGGATACGCAGTATTTT; CDR3 protein: CASSLGAAGDMLDTQYF
clone size: .; V gene: TRBV7-9; J gene: TRBJ1-5; D gene: .; CDR3 DNA: TGTGCCAGCAGCTTAGGCGGGGGACCCCAGCATTTT; CDR3 protein: CASSLGGGPQHF
clone size: few; V gene: TRBV27; J gene: TRBJ2-5; D gene: .; CDR3 DNA: TGTGCCAGCAGGGTTCGGGAGACCCAGTACTTC; CDR3 protein: CASRVRETQYF
clone size: .; V gene: TRBV9; J gene: TRBJ1-3; D gene: .; CDR3 DNA: TGTGCCAGCAGCGTAGGAAACACCATATATTTT; CDR3 protein: CASSVGNTIYF
clone size: .; V gene: TRBV6-5; J gene: TRBJ2-7; D gene: .; CDR3 DNA: TGTGCCAGCAGTTGGCGAACGGCCTACGAGCAGTACTTC; CDR3 protein: CASSWRTAYEQYF
clone size: .; V gene: TRBV25-1; J gene: TRBJ1-2; D gene: .; CDR3 DNA: TGTGCCAGCACGGGTCCCTATGGCTACACCTTC; CDR3 protein: CASTGPYGYTF
clone size: .; V gene: TRBV27; J gene: TRBJ1-1; D gene: .; CDR3 DNA: TGTGCCAGCAGTTTATCACTGAACACTGAAGCTTTCTTT; CDR3 protein: CASSLSLNTEAFF
clone size: .; V gene: TRBV15; J gene: TRBJ1-1; D gene: .; CDR3 DNA: TGTGCCACCAGCAGATCCCGAGGGGGGATTGAAGCTTTCTTT; CDR3 protein: CATSRSRGGIEAFF
clone size: .; V gene: TRBV7-9; J gene: TRBJ2-7; D gene: TRBD2; CDR3 DNA: TGTGCCAGCAGCGAGGGACTAGCCTACGAGCAGTACTTC; CDR3 protein: CASSEGLAYEQYF
clone size: .; V gene: TRBV7-2; J gene: TRBJ2-7; D gene: TRBD2; CDR3 DNA: TGTGCCAGCAGCTTAGGAGGGACTAGCTTAGACGAGCAGTACTTC; CDR3 protein: CASSLGGTSLDEQYF
clone size: .; V gene: TRBV7-6; J gene: TRBJ2-7; D gene: .; CDR3 DNA: TGTGCCAGCAGCCCTGAGGGGGGTTCCTACGAGCAGTACTTC; CDR3 protein: CASSPEGGSYEQYF
clone size: once; V gene: TRBV19; J gene: TRBJ2-7; D gene: TRBD2; CDR3 DNA: TGTGCCAGTAGTATGGGAGGGCTGAACGAGCAGTACTTC; CDR3 protein: CASSMGGLNEQYF
clone size: .; V gene: TRBV5-4; J gene: TRBJ2-5; D gene: TRBD1; CDR3 DNA: TGTGCCAGCAGCTTGACAGGGGATAGAGAGACCCAGTACTTC; CDR3 protein: CASSLTGDRETQYF
clone size: .; V gene: TRBV15; J gene: TRBJ2-1; D gene: .; CDR3 DNA: TGTGCCACCAGCAGAACCAGTTCCCCCTCCTACAATGAGCAGTTCTTC; CDR3 protein: CATSRTSSPSYNEQFF
clone size: .; V gene: TRBV6-6; J gene: TRBJ1-1; D gene: TRBD1; CDR3 DNA: TGTGCCAGCAGTTACCTCGGACAGGGTGAAGCTTTCTTT; CDR3 protein: CASSYLGQGEAFF
clone size: .; V gene: TRBV15; J gene: TRBJ2-1; D gene: .; CDR3 DNA: TGTGCCACCAGCAGAGATCGAGGGTCAGTCTACAATGAGCAGTTCTTC; CDR3 protein: CATSRDRGSVYNEQFF
clone size: .; V gene: TRBV10-3; J gene: TRBJ2-7; D gene: .; CDR3 DNA: TGTGCCATCAGTGAGTTTAGAAACGGTGCGTACGAGCAGTACTTC; CDR3 protein: CAISEFRNGAYEQYF
clone size: .; V gene: TRBV6-5; J gene: TRBJ1-2; D gene: .; CDR3 DNA: TGTGCCAGCAGTCCACGGGAGGGTGGCTATGGCTACACCTTC; CDR3 protein: CASSPREGGYGYTF
clone size: .; V gene: TRBV6-5; J gene: TRBJ1-4; D gene: .; CDR3 DNA: TGTGCCAGCAGTTACGGGGGCGTTAATGAAAAACTGTTTTTT; CDR3 protein: CASSYGGVNEKLFF
clone size: .; V gene: TRBV27; J gene: TRBJ1-5; D gene: TRBD1; CDR3 DNA: TGTGCCAGCAGTGAGACAGGGAACCCTCAGCCCCAGCATTTT; CDR3 protein: CASSETGNPQPQHF
clone size: .; V gene: TRBV27; J gene: TRBJ1-2; D gene: .; CDR3 DNA: TGTGCCAGCAGTCCCGACGGATCCTATGGCTACACCTTC; CDR3 protein: CASSPDGSYGYTF
clone size: .; V gene: TRBV9; J gene: TRBJ1-1; D gene: TRBD1; CDR3 DNA: TGTGCCAGCAGCGCACAGGGGGGAAACACTGAAGCTTTCTTT; CDR3 protein: CASSAQGGNTEAFF
clone size: .; V gene: TRBV13; J gene: TRBJ2-5; D gene: .; CDR3 DNA: TGTGCCAGCAGCTTACCCCTGGGTGGGGGGGAGACCCAGTACTTC; CDR3 protein: CASSLPLGGGETQYF
clone size: .; V gene: TRBV18; J gene: TRBJ1-2; D gene: .; CDR3 DNA: TGTGCCAGCTCACCAATTCCCGAACAGGGCGCAATTAACTATGGCTACACCTTC; CDR3 protein: CASSPIPEQGAINYGYTF
clone size: .; V gene: TRBV5-6; J gene: TRBJ2-7; D gene: .; CDR3 DNA: TGTGCCAGCAGCCTCGGGACATCCACCTACGAGCAGTACTTC; CDR3 protein: CASSLGTSTYEQYF
clone size: once; V gene: TRBV4-3; J gene: TRBJ2-1; D gene: .; CDR3 DNA: TGCGCCAGCAGCCAAGAGACCCAGGTCGATGAGCAGTTCTTC; CDR3 protein: CASSQETQVDEQFF
clone size: .; V gene: TRBV4-1; J gene: TRBJ2-5; D gene: .; CDR3 DNA: TGCGCCAGCAGCCCACCCGGCCGGGAGACCCAGTACTTC; CDR3 protein: CASSPPGRETQYF
clone size: .; V gene: TRBV4-3; J gene: TRBJ1-2; D gene: .; CDR3 DNA: TGCGCCAGCAGCCAAGATGGCGGGGGCCCCTATGGCTACACCTTC; CDR3 protein: CASSQDGGGPYGYTF
clone size: .; V gene: TRBV9; J gene: TRBJ1-1; D gene: TRBD1; CDR3 DNA: TGTGCCAGCAGCGTAGGTCCAGGGGGCAATACTGAAGCTTTCTTT; CDR3 protein: CASSVGPGGNTEAFF
clone size: .; V gene: TRBV29-1; J gene: TRBJ2-2; D gene: TRBD1; CDR3 DNA: TGCAGCGTACAACAGGGGGCGAGCACCGGGGAGCTGTTTTTT; CDR3 protein: CSVQQGASTGELFF
clone size: .; V gene: TRBV5-5; J gene: TRBJ1-1; D gene: .; CDR3 DNA: TGTGCCAGCAGCGTTTGGAATTCGCCTGAAGCTTTCTTT; CDR3 protein: CASSVWNSPEAFF
clone size: .; V gene: TRBV28; J gene: TRBJ2-7; D gene: TRBD1; CDR3 DNA: TGTGCCAGCAGGTCCTCCACAGGGGCGAACTACTACGAGCAGTACTTC; CDR3 protein: CASRSSTGANYYEQYF
clone size: .; V gene: TRBV2; J gene: TRBJ1-2; D gene: TRBD1; CDR3 DNA: TGTGCCAGCAGTCCATCGACAGGGGTGGCCTATGGCTACACCTTC; CDR3 protein: CASSPSTGVAYGYTF
clone size: .; V gene: TRBV13; J gene: TRBJ1-3; D gene: TRBD1; CDR3 DNA: TGTGCCAGCAGCTTAGGGGGACAGGGGGAATCTGGAAACACCATATATTTT; CDR3 protein: CASSLGGQGESGNTIYF
clone size: .; V gene: TRBV30; J gene: TRBJ1-2; D gene: TRBD1; CDR3 DNA: TGTGCCTGGGGGACAGGATTTGTGAGCTATGGCTACACCTTC; CDR3 protein: CAWGTGFVSYGYTF
clone size: .; V gene: TRBV19; J gene: TRBJ2-3; D gene: .; CDR3 DNA: TGTGCCAGTAGTATTTGGAGCGGGAGCACAGATACGCAGTATTTT; CDR3 protein: CASSIWSGSTDTQYF
clone size: .; V gene: TRBV6-5; J gene: TRBJ1-2; D gene: .; CDR3 DNA: TGTGCCAGCAGTTCAGGAAACTATGGCTACACCTTC; CDR3 protein: CASSSGNYGYTF
clone size: .; V gene: TRBV5-1; J gene: TRBJ1-2; D gene: TRBD1; CDR3 DNA: TGCGCCAGCAGCCCCGCGACAGGGGGCGGAGGCTATGGCTACACCTTC; CDR3 protein: CASSPATGGGGYGYTF
clone size: .; V gene: TRBV7-9; J gene: TRBJ2-1; D gene: .; CDR3 DNA: TGTGCCAGCAGCTTAGGGCCCGAGCCCTACAATGAGCAGTTCTTC; CDR3 protein: CASSLGPEPYNEQFF
clone size: .; V gene: TRBV5-1; J gene: TRBJ2-7; D gene: .; CDR3 DNA: TGCGCCAGCAGCGACCGGGTGACCTACGAGCAGTACTTC; CDR3 protein: CASSDRVTYEQYF
clone size: .; V gene: TRBV19; J gene: TRBJ2-7; D gene: .; CDR3 DNA: TGTGCCAGTAGCGCCGCGAGGGGACCCTACGAGCAGTACTTC; CDR3 protein: CASSAARGPYEQYF
clone size: .; V gene: TRBV4-1; J gene: TRBJ2-7; D gene: TRBD2; CDR3 DNA: TGCGCCAGCAGCCAAGTGGGCGATGGGGGGGCCTACGAGCAGTACTTC; CDR3 protein: CASSQVGDGGAYEQYF